A selection of T cell receptor beta chains follows, all from one sample in a study of T cell repertoires in ileal Crohn's disease. Data came from immunoSEQ multiplex PCR; TCRdb stores just in-frame clones and leaves some out. There are fewer than 4,500 clones in the sample; 75% to 90% occur only once, and less than 15% lies in the top ten. The sample taken for sequencing was ileal tissue. These receptors originate from an adult with Crohn's disease. Each CDR3 is given with its conserved first and last residue. A D gene is named only where the DNA matches it firmly. The size of a clone is reported for some rows only, either as once, few or many, or as a class for expanded clones.

>NA|TRBJ1-1|TRBD1|TRBV19
TGTGCCAGTTACTCGGACAGGACTAACACTGAAGCTTTCTTT
CASYSDRTNTEAFF
>NA|TRBJ2-1|TRBD2|TRBV10-3
TGTGCCATCAGTGGGGGACTAGCGGGATCAAGAGGTGAGCAGTTCTTC
CAISGGLAGSRGEQFF
>once|TRBJ1-1|TRBD1|TRBV25-1
TGTGCCAGCTATTCACAGGGGACGAACACTGAAGCTTTCTTT
CASYSQGTNTEAFF
>NA|TRBJ2-7|NA|TRBV12-5
TGCGTAGCGTCTCTTCTGGGCGAGCAGTACTTC
CVASLLGEQYF
>NA|TRBJ2-2|NA|TRBV27
TGTGCCAGCAGTTTAAATTCGCCAGGGGCCGGCGGGGAGCTGTTTTTT
CASSLNSPGAGGELFF
>NA|TRBJ2-2|NA|TRBV11-2
TGTGCCAGCAGCGCCGAACCTAGTACCGGGGAGCTGTTTTTT
CASSAEPSTGELFF
>NA|TRBJ1-1|TRBD1|TRBV6-5
TGTGCCAGCAGTTCACCGGGACAGGCTCTTGAAGCTTTCTTT
CASSSPGQALEAFF
>NA|TRBJ2-3|NA|TRBV2
TGTGCCAGCAGTGGGTCGGGTGCCCTGAGAGCGGATACGCAGTATTTT
CASSGSGALRADTQYF
>NA|TRBJ2-7|TRBD2|TRBV7-6
TGTGCCAGCAGCTTCGAAGCGGGGGGGCTCCGCGAGCAGTACTTC
CASSFEAGGLREQYF
>NA|TRBJ2-1|NA|TRBV19
TGTGCCATCTCAAGAGGGAGCTCCTACAACGAGCAGTTCTTC
CAISRGSSYNEQFF
>NA|TRBJ1-1|NA|TRBV12-5
TGTGCTAGTGTCTTCAGGGAGGCAACTGAAGCTTTCTTT
CASVFREATEAFF
>NA|TRBJ2-7|NA|TRBV13
TGTGCCAGCAGCTCAGGCGGAGTTTTCCACCCCTACGAGCAGTACTTC
CASSSGGVFHPYEQYF
>NA|TRBJ1-1|NA|TRBV7-3
TGTGCCAGCAGCCCCAATTCGAACAGACAGGTCGAAGCTTTCTTT
CASSPNSNRQVEAFF
>NA|TRBJ2-2|NA|TRBV11-2
TGTGCCAGCAGCTTAGAAGCGGGCCAGGGTCACACCGGGGAGCTGTTTTTT
CASSLEAGQGHTGELFF
>NA|TRBJ1-1|NA|TRBV2
TGTGCCAGCAGCCCCATCACTGAAGCCTTCTTT
CASSPITEAFF
>NA|TRBJ2-3|TRBD2|TRBV7-6
TGTGCCAGCAGCTCCTCGGGGGGGAGTGCAGATACGCAGTATTTT
CASSSSGGSADTQYF
>NA|TRBJ1-1|NA|TRBV7-2
TGTGCCAGCAGCTTAGCACAGATCACTGAAGCTTTCTTT
CASSLAQITEAFF
>NA|TRBJ2-3|TRBD2|TRBV6-5
TGTGCCAGCAGTGCGCCAGCGGGGGGCACAGATACGCAGTATTTT
CASSAPAGGTDTQYF
>once|TRBJ2-2|NA|TRBV5-1
TGCGCCAGCAGCTTGGGGGCAGGGCTTAACACCGGGGAGCTGTTTTTT
CASSLGAGLNTGELFF
>NA|TRBJ2-7|NA|TRBV4-2
TGTGCCAGCAGCCAAGATCGAGGGTCTCGCTACGAGCAGTACTTC
CASSQDRGSRYEQYF
>NA|TRBJ1-2|TRBD1|TRBV4-3
TGCGCCAGCAGCCATCGTGGGGACAGGGGGCTAGCTAACTATGGCTACACCTTC
CASSHRGDRGLANYGYTF
>once|TRBJ2-3|NA|TRBV28
TGTGCCAGCAATGGAGGGGCCGGCACAGATACGCAGTATTTT
CASNGGAGTDTQYF
>few|TRBJ2-1|TRBD2|TRBV5-1
TGCGCCAGCAGCTGGCCGAGCGGGGTCTCCTACAATGAGCAGTTCTTC
CASSWPSGVSYNEQFF
>NA|TRBJ1-2|NA|TRBV19
TGTGCCAGTAGTGCACAGGTTAATTCCTATGGCTACACCTTC
CASSAQVNSYGYTF
>NA|TRBJ2-3|TRBD2|TRBV9
TGTGCCAGCAGTCGTACCGTTAGCGGGGGGGCTGGTACAGATACGCAGTATTTT
CASSRTVSGGAGTDTQYF
>few|TRBJ1-4|TRBD1|TRBV7-2
TGTGCCAGCAGCTTAGAAAGGGGGCAGGGGAAACTGTTTTTT
CASSLERGQGKLFF
>few|TRBJ2-5|TRBD1|TRBV2
TGTGCCAGCAGCGAGGACAGGGGACTATTAGAGACCCAGTACTTC
CASSEDRGLLETQYF
>NA|TRBJ1-1|NA|TRBV30
TGTGCCTGGAGTGTACGCGAGAACACTGAAGCTTTCTTT
CAWSVRENTEAFF